This TCR beta chain was sequenced in a study of blood T cell repertoires in COVID-19. Study summary: Collection of acute and convalescent COVID-19 samples took place in the United States, Italy and Spain.

Germline lookup yields CDR1 PRHDT and CDR2 FYEKMQ (reference sequence). This CDR3 contains 14 residues. Trimming left V 5 bases short and J 2 bases short, with 9 bases between. Some clones are missing from TCRdb's copy, which holds only in-frame ones; the method was immunoSEQ multiplex PCR. This table has a few hundred thousand clones, around 91% appearing once. This TCR came from a man aged 30 to 39 who had recovered from COVID-19. The material sequenced was PBMCs or T cells enriched from blood (not recorded which). The chain uses TRBV13 and TRBJ2-2; D is perhaps TRBD2 (5 bases). CDR3 loop: CASSPSGNTGELFF. The CDR3 DNA follows: TGTGCCAGCAGCCCCAGCGGAAACACCGGGGAGCTGTTTTTT.